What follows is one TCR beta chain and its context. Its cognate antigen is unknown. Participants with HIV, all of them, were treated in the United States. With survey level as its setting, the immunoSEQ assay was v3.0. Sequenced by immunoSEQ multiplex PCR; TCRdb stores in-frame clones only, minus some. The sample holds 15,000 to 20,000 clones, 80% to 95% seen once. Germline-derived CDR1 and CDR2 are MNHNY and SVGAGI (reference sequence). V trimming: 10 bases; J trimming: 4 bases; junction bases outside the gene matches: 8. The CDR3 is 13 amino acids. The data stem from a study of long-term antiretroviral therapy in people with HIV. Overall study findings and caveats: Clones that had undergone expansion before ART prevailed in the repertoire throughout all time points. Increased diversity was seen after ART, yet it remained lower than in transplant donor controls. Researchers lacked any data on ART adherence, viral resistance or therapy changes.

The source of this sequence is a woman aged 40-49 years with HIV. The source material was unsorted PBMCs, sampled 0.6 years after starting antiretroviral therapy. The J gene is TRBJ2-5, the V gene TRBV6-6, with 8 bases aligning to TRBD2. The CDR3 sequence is CAIRGGLLETQYF. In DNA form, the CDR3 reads TGTGCCATCCGGGGGGGCCTCCTAGAGACCCAGTACTTC.